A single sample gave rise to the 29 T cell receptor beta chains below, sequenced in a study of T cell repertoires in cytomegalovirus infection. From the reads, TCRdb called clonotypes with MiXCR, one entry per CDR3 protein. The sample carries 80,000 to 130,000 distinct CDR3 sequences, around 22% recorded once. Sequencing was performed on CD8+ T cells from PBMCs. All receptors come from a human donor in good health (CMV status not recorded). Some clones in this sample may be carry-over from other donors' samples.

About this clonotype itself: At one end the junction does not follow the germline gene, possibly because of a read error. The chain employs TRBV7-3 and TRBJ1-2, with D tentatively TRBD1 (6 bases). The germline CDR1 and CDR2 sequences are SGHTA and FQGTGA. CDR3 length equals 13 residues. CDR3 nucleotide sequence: TGTGCCAGCAGCCACAGGGAAGGAGCGTCAAGGGTCTTC. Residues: CASSHREGASRVF.

The DNA for the CDR3 is TGTGCCAGCAGCTTAGGGGGACGAGGCTACGAGCAGTACTTC. Translated: CASSLGGRGYEQYF. V is TRBV11-2 and J is TRBJ2-7, with D possibly called TRBD1 or TRBD2 (5 bases each). V lost 1 base and J 3 bases, leaving 10 bases between the germline ends. The CDR3 totals 14 residues. Per germline, CDR1 SGHAT and CDR2 FQNNGV.

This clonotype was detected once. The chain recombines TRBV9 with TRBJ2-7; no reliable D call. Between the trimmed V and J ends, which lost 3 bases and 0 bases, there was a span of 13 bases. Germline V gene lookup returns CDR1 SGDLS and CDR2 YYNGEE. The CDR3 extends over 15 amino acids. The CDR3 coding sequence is TGTGCCAGCAGCGAGGCCCCTCAGAGCTCCTACGAGCAGTACTTC. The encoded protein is CASSEAPQSSYEQYF.

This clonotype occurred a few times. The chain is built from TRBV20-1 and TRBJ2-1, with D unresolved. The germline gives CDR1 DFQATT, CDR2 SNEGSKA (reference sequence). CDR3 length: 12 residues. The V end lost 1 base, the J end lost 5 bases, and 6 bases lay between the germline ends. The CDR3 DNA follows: TGCAGTGCTAGAGCAGTAGACAATGAGCAGTTCTTC. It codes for CSARAVDNEQFF.

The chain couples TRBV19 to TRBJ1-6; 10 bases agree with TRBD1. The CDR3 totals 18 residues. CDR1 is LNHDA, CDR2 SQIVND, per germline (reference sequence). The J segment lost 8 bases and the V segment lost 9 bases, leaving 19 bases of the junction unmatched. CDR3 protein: CASSPPTGTGARDSPLHF. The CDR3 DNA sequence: TGTGCCAGCAGCCCCCCCACCGGGACAGGGGCCAGGGATTCACCCCTCCACTTT.

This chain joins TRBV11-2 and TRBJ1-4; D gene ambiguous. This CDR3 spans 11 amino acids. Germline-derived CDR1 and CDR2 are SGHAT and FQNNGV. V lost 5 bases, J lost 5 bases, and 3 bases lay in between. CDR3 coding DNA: TGTGCCAGCAGCCTCAATGAAAAACTGTTTTTT. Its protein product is CASSLNEKLFF. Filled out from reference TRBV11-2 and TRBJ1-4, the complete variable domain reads EAGVAQSPRYKIIEKRQSVAFWCNPISGHATLYWYQQILGQGPKLLIQFQNNGVVDDSQLPKDRFSAERLKGVDSTLKIQPAKLEDSAVYLCASSLNEKLFFGSGTQLSVL.

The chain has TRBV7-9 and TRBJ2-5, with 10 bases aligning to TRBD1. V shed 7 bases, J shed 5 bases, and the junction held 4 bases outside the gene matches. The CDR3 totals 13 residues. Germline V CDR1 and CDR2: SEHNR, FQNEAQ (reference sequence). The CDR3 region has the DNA TGTGCCAGCACCCCGGACAGGGGGGAGACCCAGTACTTC. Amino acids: CASTPDRGETQYF.

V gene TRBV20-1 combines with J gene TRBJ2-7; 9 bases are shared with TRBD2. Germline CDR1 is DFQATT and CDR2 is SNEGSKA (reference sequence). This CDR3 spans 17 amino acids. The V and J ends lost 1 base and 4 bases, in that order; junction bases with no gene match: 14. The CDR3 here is CSARASWGGRAEYEQYF. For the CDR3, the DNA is TGCAGTGCTAGAGCAAGCTGGGGCGGGAGGGCTGAGTACGAGCAGTACTTC.

CDR3 sequence reads: CASKPGQGDTEAFF. The DNA of the CDR3 is TGTGCCAGCAAGCCGGGACAGGGCGATACTGAAGCTTTCTTT. The chain uses TRBV2 and TRBJ1-1, with 9 bases fitting TRBD1. The CDR3 has 14 amino acids. The trim removed 7 bases at V and 5 bases at J, leaving 8 bases unmatched. Germline V gene lookup returns CDR1 SNHLY and CDR2 FYNNEI.

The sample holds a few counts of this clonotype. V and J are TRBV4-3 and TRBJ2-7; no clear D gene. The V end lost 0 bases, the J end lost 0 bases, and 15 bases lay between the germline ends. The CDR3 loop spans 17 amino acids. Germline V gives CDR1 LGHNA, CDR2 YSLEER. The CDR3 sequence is CASSQDQAGHSSYEQYF. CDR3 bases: TGCGCCAGCAGCCAAGATCAAGCCGGGCACAGCTCCTACGAGCAGTACTTC.

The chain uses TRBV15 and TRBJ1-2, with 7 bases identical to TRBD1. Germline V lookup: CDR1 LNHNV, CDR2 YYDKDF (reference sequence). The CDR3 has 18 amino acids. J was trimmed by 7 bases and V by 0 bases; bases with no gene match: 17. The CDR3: CATSRDSGGGAALGGYTF. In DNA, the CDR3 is TGTGCCACCAGCAGAGATAGCGGAGGGGGCGCGGCGCTTGGTGGCTACACCTTC.

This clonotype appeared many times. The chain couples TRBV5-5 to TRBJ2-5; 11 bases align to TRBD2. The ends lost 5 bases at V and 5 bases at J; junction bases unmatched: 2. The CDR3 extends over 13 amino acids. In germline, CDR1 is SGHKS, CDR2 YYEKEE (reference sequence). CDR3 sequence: CASSRLAGETQYF. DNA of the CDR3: TGTGCCAGCAGTCGACTAGCGGGGGAGACCCAGTACTTC.

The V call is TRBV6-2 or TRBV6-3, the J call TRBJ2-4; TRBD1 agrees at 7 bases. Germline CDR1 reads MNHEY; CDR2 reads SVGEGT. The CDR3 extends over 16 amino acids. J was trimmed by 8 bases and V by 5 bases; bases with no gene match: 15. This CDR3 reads CASSNADRVPRDIQYF. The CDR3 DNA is TGTGCCAGCAGTAACGCCGACAGGGTCCCGAGGGACATTCAGTACTTC.

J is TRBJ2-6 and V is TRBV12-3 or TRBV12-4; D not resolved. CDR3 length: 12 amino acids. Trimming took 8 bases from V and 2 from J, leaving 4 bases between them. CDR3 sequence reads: CASGTGANVLTF. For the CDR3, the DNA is TGTGCCAGCGGGACTGGGGCCAACGTCCTGACTTTC.

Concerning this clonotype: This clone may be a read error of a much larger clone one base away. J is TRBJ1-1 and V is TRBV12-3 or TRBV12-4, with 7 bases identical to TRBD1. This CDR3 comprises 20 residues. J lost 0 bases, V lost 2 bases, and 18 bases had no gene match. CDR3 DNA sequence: TGTGCCAGCAGTTTAACCTCTACCCGGACAGGACGGCATTTGAACACTGAAGCTTTCTTT. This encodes CASSLTSTRTGRHLNTEAFF.

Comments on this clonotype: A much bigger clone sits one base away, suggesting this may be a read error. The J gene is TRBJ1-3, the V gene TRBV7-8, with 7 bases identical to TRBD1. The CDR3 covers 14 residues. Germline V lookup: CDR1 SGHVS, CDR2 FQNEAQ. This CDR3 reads CARSLAQGGNTIYF. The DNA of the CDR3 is TGTGCCCGCAGCTTAGCACAGGGGGGAAACACCATATATTTT. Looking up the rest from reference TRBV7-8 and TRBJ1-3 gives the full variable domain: GAGVSQSPRYKVAKRGQDVALRCDPISGHVSLFWYQQALGQGPEFLTYFQNEAQLDKSGLPSDRFFAERPEGSVSTLKIQRTQQEDSAVYLCARSLAQGGNTIYFGEGSWLTVV.

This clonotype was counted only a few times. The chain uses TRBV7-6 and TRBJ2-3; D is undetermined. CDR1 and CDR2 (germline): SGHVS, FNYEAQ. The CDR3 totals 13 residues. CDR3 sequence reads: CVSLQTSTDTQYF. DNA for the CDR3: TGTGTCTCGCTACAAACTAGCACAGATACGCAGTATTTT.

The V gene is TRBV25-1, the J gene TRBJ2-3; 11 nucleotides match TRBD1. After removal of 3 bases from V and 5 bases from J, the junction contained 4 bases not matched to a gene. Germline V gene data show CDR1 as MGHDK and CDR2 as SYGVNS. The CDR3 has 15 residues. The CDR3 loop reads CASSEDRGLQDTQYF. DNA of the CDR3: TGTGCCAGCAGTGAGGACAGGGGGCTTCAAGATACGCAGTATTTT.

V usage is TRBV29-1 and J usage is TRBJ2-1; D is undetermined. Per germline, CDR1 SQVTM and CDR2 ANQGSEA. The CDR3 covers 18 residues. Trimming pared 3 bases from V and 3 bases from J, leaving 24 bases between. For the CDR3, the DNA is TGCAGCGTTGAGAACTGGAGCGCCTCGGTAGGCGGCTACAATGAGCAGTTCTTC. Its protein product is CSVENWSASVGGYNEQFF.

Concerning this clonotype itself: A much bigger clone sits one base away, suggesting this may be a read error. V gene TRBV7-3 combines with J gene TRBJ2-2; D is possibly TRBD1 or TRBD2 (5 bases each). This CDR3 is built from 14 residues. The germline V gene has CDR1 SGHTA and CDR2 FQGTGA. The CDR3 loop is CASSSSTATGKLFF. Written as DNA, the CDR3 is TGTGCCAGCAGCTCTTCGACAGCCACCGGGAAGCTGTTTTTT.

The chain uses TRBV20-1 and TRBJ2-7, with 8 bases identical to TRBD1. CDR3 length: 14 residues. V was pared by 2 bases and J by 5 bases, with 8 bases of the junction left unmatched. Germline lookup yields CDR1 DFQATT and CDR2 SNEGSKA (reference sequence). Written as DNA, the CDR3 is TGCAGTGCTAGAAAACAGGGGGAGTTGAACGAGCAGTACTTC. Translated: CSARKQGELNEQYF.

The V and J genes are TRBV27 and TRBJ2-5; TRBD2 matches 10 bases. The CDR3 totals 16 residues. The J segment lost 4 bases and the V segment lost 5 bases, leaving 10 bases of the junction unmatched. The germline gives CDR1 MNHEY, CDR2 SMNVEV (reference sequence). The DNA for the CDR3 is TGTGCCAGCAGTCTCCAGCGGGGGGGGGTTGGAGAGACCCAGTACTTC. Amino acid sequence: CASSLQRGGVGETQYF.

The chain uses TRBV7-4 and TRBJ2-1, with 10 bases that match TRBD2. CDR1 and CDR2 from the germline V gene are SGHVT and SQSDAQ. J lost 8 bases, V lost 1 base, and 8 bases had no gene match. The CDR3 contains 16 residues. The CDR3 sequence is CASSLGTSGPLYEQFF. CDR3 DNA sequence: TGTGCCAGCAGCTTAGGGACTAGCGGTCCGTTGTATGAGCAGTTCTTC.

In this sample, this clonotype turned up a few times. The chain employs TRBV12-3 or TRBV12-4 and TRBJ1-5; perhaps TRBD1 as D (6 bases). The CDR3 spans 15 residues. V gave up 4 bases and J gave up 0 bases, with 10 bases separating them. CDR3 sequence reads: CASSSGQYSNQPQHF. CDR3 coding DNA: TGTGCCAGCAGTTCGGGACAATATAGCAATCAGCCCCAGCATTTT.

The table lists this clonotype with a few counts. In DNA form, the CDR3 reads TGTGCCAGCAGCCTCAGGACCTCCCCCTACGAGCAGTACTTC. Its translation: CASSLRTSPYEQYF. The genes are TRBV7-9 and TRBJ2-7; D uncertain. Trimming cost V 5 bases and J 2 bases, with 13 bases left between them. This CDR3 is built from 14 residues. The germline CDR1 and CDR2 sequences are SEHNR and FQNEAQ (reference sequence).

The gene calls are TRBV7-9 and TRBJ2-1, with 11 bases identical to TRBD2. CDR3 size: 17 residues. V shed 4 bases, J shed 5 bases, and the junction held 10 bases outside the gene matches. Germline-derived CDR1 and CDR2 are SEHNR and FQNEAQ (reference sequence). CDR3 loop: CASSSTPLAGGNNEQFF. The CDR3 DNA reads TGTGCCAGCAGCTCGACCCCCTTAGCGGGAGGGAACAATGAGCAGTTCTTC. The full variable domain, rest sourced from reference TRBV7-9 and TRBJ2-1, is DTGVSQNPRHKITKRGQNVTFRCDPISEHNRLYWYRQTLGQGPEFLTYFQNEAQLEKSRLLSDRFSAERPKGSFSTLEIQRTEQGDSAMYLCASSSTPLAGGNNEQFFGPGTRLTVL.

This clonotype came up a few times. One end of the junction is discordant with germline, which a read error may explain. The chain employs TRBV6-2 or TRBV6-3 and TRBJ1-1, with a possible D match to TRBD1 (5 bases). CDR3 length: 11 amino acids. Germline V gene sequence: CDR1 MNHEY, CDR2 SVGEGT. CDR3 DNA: TGTGCCAGCAGAAACGGGGCTGACGCTTTCTTT. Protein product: CASRNGADAFF.

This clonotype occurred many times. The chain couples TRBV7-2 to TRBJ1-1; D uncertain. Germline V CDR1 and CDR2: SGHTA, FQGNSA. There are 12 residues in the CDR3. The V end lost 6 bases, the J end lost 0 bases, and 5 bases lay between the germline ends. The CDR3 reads CASSEVNTEAFF. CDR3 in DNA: TGTGCCAGCAGTGAGGTGAACACTGAAGCTTTCTTT.

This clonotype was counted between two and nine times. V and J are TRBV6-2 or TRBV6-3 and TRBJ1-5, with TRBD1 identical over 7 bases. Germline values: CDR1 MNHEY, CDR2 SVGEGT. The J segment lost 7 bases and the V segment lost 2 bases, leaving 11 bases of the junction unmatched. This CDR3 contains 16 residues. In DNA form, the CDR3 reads TGTGCCAGCAGTTACGGAATCCGGGACAGATTACAGCCCCAGCATTTT. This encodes CASSYGIRDRLQPQHF.